This TCR beta chain is drawn from a study of cytomegalovirus exposure and HLA in healthy donors. About this clone: Antigen: not known.

Study-wide points: Presence/absence analyses supposed approximately even sequencing depth among donors. Most subjects' HLA-A and HLA-B alleles were reportedly predicted from TCR beta sequences. Upon later analysis, HLA-associated TCR beta chains proved more clonally expanded than other, equally common chains.

Donors counted as nominally healthy when sampled, yet unrecorded immune exposures were likely. The CDR3 covers 17 residues. Germline lookup yields CDR1 KGHSH and CDR2 LQKENI. Trimming at V came to 0 bases and at J to 3 bases, leaving 5 bases not matched to a gene. The PCR ran on 60 Vbeta and 13 Jbeta primers. The table came from immunoSEQ multiplex PCR; TCRdb's copy has only in-frame clones and leaves some out. The sample contains about 96,000 clones, approximately 72% of which appear only once. This chain connects TRBV18 to TRBJ2-7; 13 bases agree with TRBD2. The sequencing sample was made of PBMCs. The receptor was derived from a woman in her 70s in good health and CMV-seropositive. The CDR3 DNA reads TGTGCCAGCTCACCACCGAACGGACTAGCGGGAGTCTACGAGCAGTACTTC. Translated: CASSPPNGLAGVYEQYF.